One TCR beta chain is described in this entry. Its matching antigen is unknown. This entry is derived from a study of regulatory T cells in long-lasting Graves disease. The study, taken as a whole, reports: For persistent Graves' patients, TCR diversity was lower than for newly diagnosed ones.

Trimming at V came to 2 bases and at J to 1 base, leaving 6 bases not matched to a gene. From germline, CDR1 is MGHRA and CDR2 YSYEKL. The CDR3 runs 19 residues. Building the TCR beta libraries relied on iRepertoire HTBI primers, and CDR3 regions underwent Arm-PCR. TCRdb reprocessed the multiplex PCR reads with MiXCR, giving one entry per CDR3 protein. The sample contains approximately 300,000 distinct CDR3 sequences, approximately 20% of which appear only once. Time point indicated: newly diagnosed GD, antithyroid drugs for less than 3 months. PBMC-extracted RNA yielded the TCR library. The patients were drawn from one endocrinology department in Xi'an, China.

The sample consisted of peripheral blood mononuclear cells (PBMCs), taken at new diagnosis, from a patient treated with antithyroid drugs. This chain links TRBV4-1 with TRBJ2-1; 15 nucleotides agree with TRBD2. The receptor was derived from a female donor with Graves disease. CDR3 bases: TGCGCCAGCAGCCAATTGGGACTAGCGGGAGGCCCTTCCTACAATGAGCAGTTCTTC. It is translated as CASSQLGLAGGPSYNEQFF.